The source of this T cell receptor (beta chain) is a study of T cells in localized non-small cell lung cancer. Study-wide results and limits: Detection in adjacent lung was observed for a median around 50 of the top 100 tumor clones. Sequencing was limited to one tumor region, leaving the possibility of heterogeneity open.

The table came from immunoSEQ multiplex PCR; TCRdb's copy has only in-frame clones and leaves some out. Counted here are tens of thousands of clones, 70% to 90% occurring once; the ten biggest clones make up more than 2%. This CDR3 contains 15 residues. The germline V gene has CDR1 SNHLY and CDR2 FYNNEI. Trimming removed 3 bases from V and 6 bases from J, with 17 bases in between. Concerning this clone itself: Its antigen is not identified.

The origin of this receptor is a man aged 40-75 years with stage II lung adenocarcinoma. The rearrangement joins TRBV2 to TRBJ1-1; D is undetermined. This material consisted of PBMCs, taken before any cancer treatment. This CDR3 reads CASSEDMAYRAEAFF. CDR3 DNA sequence: TGTGCCAGCAGTGAGGATATGGCGTATCGGGCTGAAGCTTTCTTT.